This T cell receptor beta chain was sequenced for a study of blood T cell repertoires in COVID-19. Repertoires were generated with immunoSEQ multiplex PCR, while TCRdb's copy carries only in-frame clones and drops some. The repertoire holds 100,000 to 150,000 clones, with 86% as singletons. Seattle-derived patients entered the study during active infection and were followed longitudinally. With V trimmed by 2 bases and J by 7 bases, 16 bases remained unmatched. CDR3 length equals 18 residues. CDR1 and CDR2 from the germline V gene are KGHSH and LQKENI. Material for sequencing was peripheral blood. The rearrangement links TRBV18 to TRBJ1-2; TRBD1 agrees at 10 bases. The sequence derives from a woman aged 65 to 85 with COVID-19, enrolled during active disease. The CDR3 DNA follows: TGTGCCAGCTCACCAGTTACGATCCGGCGGGGACAGGGGTTTGGCTACACCTTC. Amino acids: CASSPVTIRRGQGFGYTF.